One and the same sample provided the 26 T cell receptor beta chains below, sequenced in a study of cytomegalovirus exposure and HLA in healthy donors. Amplification used 60 Vbeta primers and 13 Jbeta primers. Only in-frame clones appear in the TCRdb table, and some are missing; sequencing was by immunoSEQ multiplex PCR. The repertoire has 150,000 to 200,000 clones, roughly 88% of them found once; the top ten carry about 9.3%. The sample comprised PBMCs. The receptors stem from a man younger than 35 in good health and CMV-seropositive.

The chain links TRBV27 to TRBJ1-2, with 10 positions matching TRBD1. Germline assignment: CDR1 MNHEY and CDR2 SMNVEV (reference sequence). The CDR3 contains 15 residues. J gave up 5 bases and V 5 bases, and 8 bases lay outside the gene matches. The CDR3 coding sequence is TGTGCCAGCAGTCTACCCGACAGGGGGCTGTATGGCTACACCTTC. Protein sequence: CASSLPDRGLYGYTF.

The chain couples TRBV6-1 to TRBJ2-1; D is perhaps TRBD1 (5 bases). CDR3 size: 16 residues. Germline CDR1 MNHNS, CDR2 SASEGT. Deletions cut 2 bases from V and 0 bases from J, with 11 bases between. The CDR3 DNA sequence: TGTGCCAGCAGTGAATCCCAGCAGGGCTCCTACAATGAGCAGTTCTTC. It encodes CASSESQQGSYNEQFF.

This sequence joins TRBV7-9 and TRBJ1-2; possible D gene TRBD1, 6 bases. Germline V gene data show CDR1 as SEHNR and CDR2 as FQNEAQ (reference sequence). The CDR3 extends over 15 amino acids. The V and J ends lost 1 base and 3 bases respectively, with 12 bases between them. In nucleotides, the CDR3 is TGTGCCAGCAGCTTAGGTGACAGGCAGGACTATGGCTACACCTTC. Translated: CASSLGDRQDYGYTF.

V gene TRBV9 combines with J gene TRBJ2-3; 10 bases are shared with TRBD2. The CDR3 contains 15 residues. Germline assignment: CDR1 SGDLS and CDR2 YYNGEE. V was clipped by 6 bases and J by 4 bases; unmatched bases: 8. CDR3 protein: CASTLGGLASDTQYF. The CDR3 DNA reads as TGTGCCAGCACCCTAGGGGGACTAGCGTCAGATACGCAGTATTTT.

The chain combines TRBV11-3 with TRBJ2-7; perhaps TRBD2 as D (7 bases). This CDR3 is 15 amino acids long. Germline V gives CDR1 SGHNT, CDR2 YENEEA. Between the trimmed V and J ends, which lost 2 bases and 1 base, there was a span of 12 bases. Written as DNA, the CDR3 is TGTGCCAGCAGCTTATCCGGGGGGCCTTCCTACGAGCAGTACTTC. Its translation is CASSLSGGPSYEQYF.

CDR3 nucleotides: TGCGCCAGCAGCTTGGGCGACTGGCCAACTAATGAAAAACTGTTTTTT. It translates to CASSLGDWPTNEKLFF. The chain combines TRBV5-1 with TRBJ1-4; D is ambiguous. The CDR3 sequence is 16 residues long. V lost 0 bases and J 0 bases, leaving 9 bases between the germline ends. CDR1 is SGHRS and CDR2 is YFSETQ in the germline V gene.

The rearrangement links TRBV10-1 to TRBJ2-2; 8 nucleotides align to TRBD1. The V segment lost 4 bases and the J segment 4 bases; nucleotides outside the gene matches: 8. This CDR3 region has 16 residues. Per the germline V gene, CDR1 is WNHNN and CDR2 is SYGVQD (reference sequence). As DNA, the CDR3 is TGCGCCAGCAGTGGAGTCGGAACAGGGGGCACCGGGGAGCTGTTTTTT. This codes for CASSGVGTGGTGELFF.

This clone was seen just once. Written as DNA, the CDR3 is TGTGCCAGCAGTTTATATTCGGGAGGGTCGAACACCATATATTTT. As protein: CASSLYSGGSNTIYF. The J gene is TRBJ1-3, the V gene TRBV27, with no clear D. Trimming removed 1 base from V and 7 bases from J, with 14 bases in between. Germline CDR1 is MNHEY and CDR2 is SMNVEV (reference sequence). The CDR3 length is 15 residues.

The J gene is TRBJ1-5, the V gene TRBV6-6, with 7 nucleotides matching TRBD1. Germline assignment: CDR1 MNHNY and CDR2 SVGAGI (reference sequence). Trimming removed 7 bases from V and 5 bases from J; junction bases left unmatched: 8. The CDR3 has 14 residues. The CDR3 DNA reads as TGTGCCAGCACGGGGACAGCTCCCCATCAGCCCCAGCATTTT. Amino acids: CASTGTAPHQPQHF.

This clone was detected only a few times. This chain uses TRBV9 with TRBJ1-1; possible D gene TRBD1, 5 bases. The germline V gene has CDR1 SGDLS and CDR2 YYNGEE. This CDR3 is built from 14 residues. V lost 2 bases and J lost 3, with 11 bases in between. The CDR3 loop reads CASSVLGGDTEAFF. The CDR3 coding sequence is TGTGCCAGCAGCGTCCTGGGAGGGGACACTGAAGCTTTCTTT.

The V and J genes are TRBV25-1 and TRBJ2-2; TRBD1 agrees at 9 bases. There are 15 residues in the CDR3. Trimming took 2 bases from V and 6 from J; bases not matched to a gene: 4. Germline V gives CDR1 MGHDK, CDR2 SYGVNS. DNA of the CDR3: TGTGCCAGCAGTGAAAAGGGGACAGGGTCCGGGGAGCTGTTTTTT. Translated: CASSEKGTGSGELFF. Based on the CDR3 plus reference TRBV25-1 and TRBJ2-2, the full variable domain is EADIYQTPRYLVIGTGKKITLECSQTMGHDKMYWYQQDPGMELHLIHYSYGVNSTEKGDLSSESTVSRIRTEHFPLTLESARPSHTSQYLCASSEKGTGSGELFFGEGSRLTVL.

The chain is built from TRBV19 and TRBJ2-5; D remains unclear. The CDR3 is 14 residues long. Germline CDR1 is LNHDA and CDR2 is SQIVND (reference sequence). Trimming cost V 1 base and J 2 bases, with 8 bases left between them. The CDR3 sequence is CASSIGRMQETQYF. The DNA of the CDR3 is TGTGCCAGTAGTATAGGCAGGATGCAAGAGACCCAGTACTTC.

This chain joins TRBV6-1 and TRBJ2-1; TRBD2 matches at 7 bases. Germline V gives CDR1 MNHNS, CDR2 SASEGT. V shed 6 bases, J shed 4 bases, and the junction held 6 bases outside the gene matches. The CDR3 sequence is 14 residues long. CDR3 bases: TGTGCCAGCAGGGGGACTATCACGTACAATGAGCAGTTCTTC. Its protein is CASRGTITYNEQFF.

V and J are TRBV7-6 and TRBJ2-5, with 13 positions matching TRBD2. The germline V gene encodes CDR1 SGHVS and CDR2 FNYEAQ. Unmatched junction bases numbered 14, after V lost 5 bases and J lost 5 bases. This CDR3 has 18 amino acids. CDR3 sequence (DNA): TGTGCCAGCAGCCACGGACTAGCGGGGGCCCTAGAGGGGGAGACCCAGTACTTC. Protein sequence: CASSHGLAGALEGETQYF.

This sequence joins TRBV6-5 and TRBJ1-1; D not resolved. Germline lookup yields CDR1 MNHEY and CDR2 SVGAGI. The length of the CDR3 is 16 residues. V lost 1 base and J 2 bases, leaving 14 bases between the germline ends. The CDR3 region has the DNA TGTGCCAGCAGTTACTGGGCCGTGTACCAAAACACTGAAGCTTTCTTT. This sequence encodes CASSYWAVYQNTEAFF.

The chain joins TRBV6-6 to TRBJ2-7; unclear D gene. The CDR3 sequence is 13 residues long. Trimming removed 3 bases from V and 2 bases from J, with 8 bases in between. CDR1 is MNHNY and CDR2 is SVGAGI in the germline V gene (reference sequence). For the CDR3, the DNA is TGTGCCAGCAGTTATCTCCTAACCTACGAGCAGTACTTC. Translation: CASSYLLTYEQYF.

This clone is a singleton in its sample. The chain carries TRBV5-6 and TRBJ2-3; 10 bases fit TRBD1. CDR3 size: 15 residues. Germline trimming cut 4 bases from V and 2 bases from J; bases unmatched to any gene: 4. Germline CDR1 and CDR2: SGHDT and YYEEEE. The DNA of the CDR3 is TGTGCCAGCAGCCAGGGACAGGGGTCCACAGATACGCAGTATTTT. Translating gives CASSQGQGSTDTQYF.

This rearrangement joins TRBV5-1 to TRBJ2-7; possible D gene TRBD2, 5 bases. Germline V gene data show CDR1 as SGHRS and CDR2 as YFSETQ. V was shortened by 2 bases and J by 3 bases, with 9 bases between the two germline ends. CDR3 length: 13 residues. Here the CDR3 reads CASSFGGGYEQYF. The CDR3 nucleotides read TGCGCCAGCAGCTTCGGTGGAGGCTACGAGCAGTACTTC.

This chain's CDR3 is CASSEFRGNYGYTF. The CDR3 region has the DNA TGTGCCAGCAGTGAGTTTAGGGGTAACTATGGCTACACCTTC. The chain carries TRBV2 and TRBJ1-2; tentatively, D is TRBD1 (5 bases). Between the trimmed V and J ends, which lost 3 bases and 1 base, there was a span of 9 bases. Germline-derived CDR1 and CDR2 are SNHLY and FYNNEI. The CDR3 has 14 residues. Variable domain in full (rest from reference TRBV2 and TRBJ1-2): EPEVTQTPSHQVTQMGQEVILRCVPISNHLYFYWYRQILGQKVEFLVSFYNNEISEKSEIFDDQFSVERPDGSNFTLKIRSTKLEDSAMYFCASSEFRGNYGYTFGSGTRLTVV.

This chain connects TRBV6-1 to TRBJ2-7; 10 bases are shared with TRBD1. CDR3 length: 14 amino acids. Trimming cost V 1 base and J 6 bases; bases outside gene matches: 3. Germline V CDR1 and CDR2: MNHNS, SASEGT. CDR3 residues: CASSEGQGAVEQYF. The DNA for the CDR3 is TGTGCCAGCAGTGAAGGACAGGGGGCGGTCGAGCAGTACTTC.

The chain has TRBV9 and TRBJ1-1; D not certain. This CDR3 contains 12 residues. V shed 3 bases and J shed 7 bases, with 10 bases lying between them. Germline CDR1 reads SGDLS; CDR2 reads YYNGEE. The CDR3 region is CASSGGRSEAFF. The CDR3 DNA sequence: TGTGCCAGCAGCGGCGGGCGTAGTGAAGCTTTCTTT.

This clone was counted between two and nine times. V gene TRBV7-2 combines with J gene TRBJ1-5, with unresolved D. V was clipped by 0 bases and J by 4 bases, with 7 bases between them. Looked up from germline, CDR1 is SGHTA and CDR2 is FQGNSA. This CDR3 region has 14 residues. The CDR3 DNA reads TGTGCCAGCAGCTTAGCGGCAGGAAATCAGCCCCAGCATTTT. Translating gives CASSLAAGNQPQHF.

The V gene is TRBV15, the J gene TRBJ2-1; 11 bases are a match to TRBD2. The CDR3 length is 16 residues. V shed 1 base, J shed 2 bases, and the junction held 1 base outside the gene matches. CDR1 is LNHNV and CDR2 is YYDKDF in the germline V gene (reference sequence). As DNA, the CDR3 is TGTGCCACCAGCAGAGTTAGCGGGGGGGCCTACAATGAGCAGTTCTTC. Amino acids: CATSRVSGGAYNEQFF.

The chain uses TRBV27 and TRBJ1-2, with 10 bases matching TRBD1. Losses at the gene ends were 5 bases for V and 2 bases for J; bases not matched to a gene: 14. Per germline, CDR1 MNHEY and CDR2 SMNVEV (reference sequence). The CDR3 loop spans 18 amino acids. The CDR3 nucleotides read TGTGCCAGCAGTCCACGACTTTATAGGACAGGGGGAAACTATGGCTACACCTTC. This gives the protein CASSPRLYRTGGNYGYTF.

The rearrangement joins TRBV5-1 to TRBJ1-5, with unresolved D. The CDR3 runs 14 residues. The V end was cut by 0 bases, the J end by 3 bases, with 7 bases between. CDR1 is SGHRS, CDR2 YFSETQ, per germline. CDR3 sequence (DNA): TGCGCCAGCAGCTTGGGAGGGCACAATCAGCCCCAGCATTTT. It yields the protein CASSLGGHNQPQHF.

This chain connects TRBV5-5 to TRBJ1-5; perhaps TRBD1 as D (5 bases). The CDR3 is 15 residues long. With 0 bases removed from V and 3 bases from J, the gap between germline ends came to 10 bases. The germline gives CDR1 SGHKS, CDR2 YYEKEE (reference sequence). The CDR3 DNA follows: TGTGCCAGCAGCTTGGGGGGGGACCCCAATCAGCCCCAGCATTTT. This encodes CASSLGGDPNQPQHF.